The rows below give T cell receptor beta chains drawn from one sample of a study of T cells in Graves' hyperthyroidism and ophthalmopathy. TCRdb reprocessed the multiplex PCR reads with MiXCR, giving one entry per CDR3 protein. Of a few hundred thousand distinct CDR3 sequences in the sample, 13% to 15% were seen once. Material for sequencing was blood. These receptors were obtained from a woman aged 18-29 years with Graves' hyperthyroidism. Both conserved end residues are part of each CDR3. A D gene is named only where the DNA matches it firmly. The size entry is marked missing in some rows and otherwise reads once, few, many or a size class.

D gene	V gene	clone size	J gene	CDR3 protein	CDR3 DNA
TRBD1	TRBV19	many	TRBJ1-2	CASSIVGTGHYGYTF	TGTGCCAGTAGTATAGTCGGGACAGGCCACTATGGCTACACCTTC
NA	TRBV5-6	many	TRBJ1-2	CASSDVTGNEYGYTF	TGTGCCAGCAGCGACGTTACAGGGAACGAGTATGGCTACACCTTC
NA	TRBV15	many	TRBJ1-5	CATSREGDQPQHF	TGTGCCACCAGCAGAGAGGGGGATCAGCCCCAGCATTTT
TRBD2	TRBV27	many	TRBJ2-7	CASTGVAGGATYEQYF	TGTGCCAGCACCGGCGTAGCGGGAGGGGCTACCTACGAGCAGTACTTC
NA	TRBV12-3/TRBV12-4	many	TRBJ2-5	CASSQGTQETQYF	TGTGCCAGCAGTCAAGGGACTCAAGAGACCCAGTACTTC
TRBD2	TRBV9	many	TRBJ2-3	CASSGGTSRTDTQYF	TGTGCCAGCAGCGGTGGGACTAGCCGCACAGATACGCAGTATTTT
NA	TRBV30	many	TRBJ2-3	CAWRGGLGFTDTQYF	TGTGCCTGGAGAGGGGGTTTGGGTTTCACAGATACGCAGTATTTT
TRBD1	TRBV6-1	many	TRBJ2-1	CASSEASDRVLNEQFF	TGTGCCAGCAGTGAAGCGTCGGACAGGGTTCTCAATGAGCAGTTCTTC
TRBD2	TRBV2	many	TRBJ2-5	CASSPWTSGQETQYF	TGTGCCAGCAGTCCATGGACTAGCGGGCAAGAGACCCAGTACTTC
NA	TRBV19	NA	TRBJ1-1	CASSSTVTTEAFF	TGTGCCAGTAGTTCGACAGTTACCACTGAAGCTTTCTTT
NA	TRBV20-1	many	TRBJ2-5	CSSDRDSQETQYF	TGCAGTTCCGACCGGGACTCACAGGAGACCCAGTACTTC
NA	TRBV3-1	many	TRBJ1-1	CASSQLPGANTEAFF	TGTGCCAGCAGCCAGTTACCGGGAGCGAACACTGAAGCTTTCTTT
NA	TRBV12-3/TRBV12-4	many	TRBJ1-1	CASSSVVRQWVQGTEAFF	TGTGCCAGCAGTTCGGTGGTTAGACAGTGGGTACAGGGCACTGAAGCTTTCTTT
TRBD2	TRBV5-1	many	TRBJ2-3	CASSFSGLADHRDPQYF	TGCGCCAGCAGCTTTTCCGGACTAGCGGACCATAGGGACCCGCAGTATTTT
NA	TRBV19	NA	TRBJ2-1	CASQGGLGAGSFNEQFF	TGTGCCAGTCAGGGGGGTCTCGGAGCGGGATCGTTCAATGAGCAGTTCTTC
NA	TRBV11-2	few	TRBJ2-1	CASRPRDPHNEQFF	TGTGCCAGCCGACCCCGGGACCCTCACAATGAGCAGTTCTTC
NA	TRBV20-1	many	TRBJ1-5	CSARLQGRGQPQHF	TGCAGTGCTAGACTTCAGGGGAGAGGTCAGCCCCAGCATTTT
NA	TRBV9	many	TRBJ2-5	CASSPRPEGQTQYF	TGTGCCAGCAGCCCCCGGCCGGAGGGACAGACCCAGTACTTC
TRBD2	TRBV6-1	NA	TRBJ2-5	CASIPGLVTETQYF	TGTGCCAGCATACCGGGACTAGTCACAGAGACCCAGTACTTC
TRBD1	TRBV20-1	NA	TRBJ2-5	CSAQGAEEAQYF	TGCAGTGCTCAGGGGGCTGAAGAGGCCCAGTACTTC